The rows below give T cell receptor beta chains drawn from one sample of a study of T cell responses to AZD1222 COVID-19 vaccine. Method: immunoSEQ multiplex PCR; TCRdb's copy keeps in-frame clones and lacks some. The table shows about 100,000 clones, with more than 70% occurring only once. The sample was peripheral blood, taken on day 0 of AZD1222 vaccination. These receptors all stem from an adult in good health. Each CDR3 is given with its conserved first and last residue. D genes are given only for firm matches. The size entry is marked missing in some rows and otherwise reads once, few, many or a size class.

CDR3,DNA,size,J,D,V
CASSLTVRGRASDTQYF,TGTGCCAGCAGCCTGACGGTCCGGGGGAGGGCCTCAGATACGCAGTATTTT,.,TRBJ2-3,TRBD2,TRBV7-3
CASSLAGAGANVLTF,TGTGCCAGCTCACTTGCGGGGGCTGGGGCCAACGTCCTGACTTTC,.,TRBJ2-6,TRBD2,TRBV18
CASSPGQVPNYGYTF,TGTGCCAGCAGCCCCGGACAGGTACCAAACTATGGCTACACCTTC,.,TRBJ1-2,TRBD1,TRBV28
CASSRAPDVNQPQHF,TGCGCCAGCAGCCGAGCCCCAGACGTAAATCAGCCCCAGCATTTT,.,TRBJ1-5,.,TRBV5-1
CASSLVPGELFF,TGTGCCAGCAGCTTAGTGCCCGGGGAGCTGTTTTTT,.,TRBJ2-2,.,TRBV7-2
CASSFVGGTTDTQYF,TGTGCCAGCAGCTTCGTCGGGGGGACCACAGATACGCAGTATTTT,.,TRBJ2-3,TRBD2,TRBV7-2
CASSVEGVGNTIYF,TGTGCCAGCAGCGTAGAGGGGGTCGGAAACACCATATATTTT,few,TRBJ1-3,.,TRBV9
CASSSRDQSEETQYF,TGTGCCAGCAGCTCGAGGGATCAGTCTGAGGAGACCCAGTACTTC,.,TRBJ2-5,.,TRBV7-9
CSVTTRYTEAFF,TGCAGCGTGACGACCAGGTACACTGAAGCTTTCTTT,.,TRBJ1-1,.,TRBV29-1
CASSLGSGTGASYGYTF,TGTGCCAGCAGCTTGGGATCCGGGACAGGGGCTTCCTATGGCTACACCTTC,.,TRBJ1-2,TRBD1,TRBV7-2
CASTPFVDNEQFF,TGTGCCAGTACCCCGTTTGTGGACAATGAGCAGTTCTTC,once,TRBJ2-1,.,TRBV19
CASSAASTNYNEQFF,TGTGCCAGCAGCGCGGCCTCCACGAATTACAATGAGCAGTTCTTC,.,TRBJ2-1,.,TRBV7-9
CASSKGTGVYGYTF,TGTGCCAGCAGTAAGGGGACAGGGGTATATGGCTACACCTTC,.,TRBJ1-2,TRBD1,TRBV6-5
CASSRNRGRDTEAFF,TGTGCCAGCAGTCGTAACAGGGGGCGGGACACTGAAGCTTTCTTT,.,TRBJ1-1,TRBD1,TRBV6-5
CASSQQESGNSPLHF,TGCGCCAGCAGCCAACAGGAAAGCGGTAATTCACCCCTCCACTTT,once,TRBJ1-6,.,TRBV4-3
CASSPEDRGSSPLHF,TGTGCCAGCAGCCCTGAGGACAGGGGAAGCTCACCCCTCCACTTT,.,TRBJ1-6,TRBD1,TRBV4-2
CASSLSLDRDSEQYF,TGTGCCAGCAGCTTAAGTCTGGACAGGGACTCCGAGCAGTACTTC,.,TRBJ2-7,TRBD1,TRBV5-4
CASTQGQTYGYTF,TGTGCCAGCACCCAGGGACAGACCTATGGCTACACCTTC,.,TRBJ1-2,TRBD1,TRBV7-2
CASSQFRDSLYEQYF,TGTGCCAGCAGCCAATTCCGGGACAGTCTCTACGAGCAGTACTTC,.,TRBJ2-7,TRBD1,TRBV28
CATSENGQGNYGYTF,TGTGCCACCAGTGAAAACGGACAGGGGAACTATGGCTACACCTTC,once,TRBJ1-2,TRBD1,TRBV24-1
CASSSTGGGETQYF,TGCGCCAGCAGCTCAACAGGGGGCGGAGAGACCCAGTACTTC,.,TRBJ2-5,TRBD1,TRBV5-1
CASSLNRRGGYTF,TGTGCCAGCAGTCTAAACCGAAGGGGTGGCTACACCTTC,.,TRBJ1-2,.,TRBV27
CSVGGTGTGANVLTF,TGCAGCGTCGGAGGGACAGGGACCGGGGCCAACGTCCTGACTTTC,.,TRBJ2-6,TRBD1,TRBV29-1
CASRTGGYEKLFF,TGTGCCAGCAGGACAGGTGGCTATGAAAAACTGTTTTTT,once,TRBJ1-4,.,TRBV12-3/TRBV12-4
CASSFPKPGNQPQHF,TGTGCCAGCAGTTTCCCAAAACCCGGGAATCAGCCCCAGCATTTT,once,TRBJ1-5,.,TRBV28
CASRSQGAGGYTF,TGTGCCAGCAGGTCTCAGGGGGCTGGTGGCTACACCTTC,.,TRBJ1-2,TRBD1,TRBV6-5
CASSDTGGNGYTF,TGTGCCAGCAGCGATACAGGGGGCAATGGCTACACCTTC,few,TRBJ1-2,TRBD1,TRBV5-6
CAIRGGLANYGYTF,TGTGCCATCCGGGGAGGGTTAGCTAACTATGGCTACACCTTC,few,TRBJ1-2,.,TRBV10-3
CASSQEDTGKLSTGELFF,TGCGCCAGCAGCCAAGAGGATACGGGAAAGCTGTCCACCGGGGAGCTGTTTTTT,.,TRBJ2-2,.,TRBV4-3
CASSPGPGNTEAFF,TGTGCCAGCAGCCCCGGCCCGGGTAATACTGAAGCTTTCTTT,.,TRBJ1-1,.,TRBV9
CASSAGHGFGYTF,TGTGCCAGCTCAGCGGGGCACGGGTTCGGCTACACCTTC,.,TRBJ1-2,.,TRBV27
CASSLAGSLNTEAFF,TGTGCCAGCAGCCTGGCAGGGTCTCTGAACACTGAAGCTTTCTTT,.,TRBJ1-1,.,TRBV28
CSVDSGADTQYF,TGCAGCGTTGACTCGGGTGCGGATACGCAGTATTTT,.,TRBJ2-3,.,TRBV29-1
CASSVFMNTEAFF,TGTGCCAGCAGCGTCTTTATGAACACTGAAGCTTTCTTT,many,TRBJ1-1,.,TRBV5-8
CASRGGTGGYTF,TGTGCCAGCCGGGGGGGGACGGGAGGCTACACCTTC,.,TRBJ1-2,.,TRBV6-5
CATSRARQGVLYTQYF,TGTGCCACCAGCAGAGCGAGGCAGGGTGTTTTATATACGCAGTATTTT,.,TRBJ2-3,.,TRBV15
CASSSPGTSGYEQYF,TGTGCCAGCAGCTCCCCCGGGACTAGCGGCTACGAGCAGTACTTC,.,TRBJ2-7,TRBD2,TRBV11-2